Sequencing of this T cell receptor beta chain was carried out in a study of shared clonotypes between healthy human individuals. The repertoire was sequenced with immunoSEQ multiplex PCR; TCRdb's copy has only in-frame clones and lacks some. The repertoire consists of under 2,000,000 clones, with 85% to 95% occurring once and the leading ten covering around 1%. Study outcomes and limitations: How much donors shared clonotypes was expected to be affected by sequencing depth. In contrast to clonotypes shared by all four donors, non-shared clonotypes had lower generation probabilities.

In the naive CD8 group, cells lacked CD45RO and were positively selected for CCR7, so terminally differentiated effector memory CD45RA+ cells were left out. As to this clone: Its antigen is not known.

The CDR3 extends over 11 amino acids. The germline CDR1 and CDR2 sequences are SGHAT and FQNNGV. With 10 bases removed from V and 1 base from J, the gap between germline ends came to 7 bases. Sequenced input: naive CD8+ T cells sorted from blood. This TCR was sampled from a man younger than 35 in good health. The chain employs TRBV11-2 and TRBJ1-1; no reliable D call. The CDR3, as DNA: TGTGCCACCCGGGGGAACACTGAAGCTTTCTTT. The encoded protein is CATRGNTEAFF.